Detailed here is one T cell receptor (beta chain). This entry is derived from a study of cytomegalovirus exposure and HLA in healthy donors. Data came from immunoSEQ multiplex PCR; TCRdb stores just in-frame clones and leaves some out. The table records approximately 54,000 clones, roughly 89% of them present only once. Germline-derived CDR1 and CDR2 are SEHNR and FQNEAQ (reference sequence). V was trimmed by 9 bases and J by 9 bases, leaving 15 bases between them. The CDR3 contains 12 residues. The sample taken for sequencing was PBMCs. The V gene is TRBV7-9, the J gene TRBJ1-5, with D possibly matching TRBD1 (6 bases). The clonotype was recovered from a young woman in good health and CMV-seropositive. The CDR3 protein is CASSVQGGPQHF. The CDR3, as DNA: TGTGCCAGTTCAGTACAGGGCGGGCCCCAGCATTTT.